This T cell receptor (beta chain) appears in the sequencing data of a study of blood T cell repertoires in COVID-19 (dated by TCRdb to the early 2020s). Regarding the complete study: The collaborator samples originated in the United States, Italy and Spain and spanned the acute and convalescent phases of COVID-19. The prospective study material was composed of cDNA or gDNA derived from T cells, B-cell-depleted T cells, or PBMCs. Subjects who had been exposed to COVID-19, were actively infected with it, or had recovered from it provided the deeply sampled blood TCRbeta repertoires that made up the dataset. A freely available public database, intended as a resource for researchers studying the immune response to SARS-CoV-2, is where the repertoires were released. The samples were drawn from the first 160 participants of the ongoing ImmuneRACE study and from under 1,500 subjects provided by 6 global collaborators. A de-identified subject ID, COVID-19 status, age in years and sex were almost always included in the sample metadata. Where available, HLA class I and class II types were obtained from metadata supplied by the sample provider rather than from assay-based typing. Study-wide conclusions, independent of this receptor: The quantity of clinical and demographic metadata differed by source and by participant and was supplied without curation.

TCRbeta CDR3 regions were amplified from genomic DNA using the immunoSEQ Assay, a bias-controlled multiplex PCR. Per the source publication's procedure: The number of nucleated cells in each sample was estimated from the amplification of reference gene primers within the assay. To quantify the absolute abundance of each unique TCRbeta CDR3 rearrangement, sequence reads were collapsed and filtered. For each sample, productive Simpson clonality was calculated as the square root of Simpson's diversity index over productive rearrangements. TCRdb obtained this table from immuneACCESS and retained in-frame rearrangements with V and J assigned. These tables miss some clones; where compared with another copy, unresolved V genes account for less than half of the shortfall, and the remainder is unexplained. The V and J calls and clone size were taken over from that table, and D and trimming were inferred from the DNA. This sample holds about 100,000 clones; approximately 84% were observed only once. The leading ten clones occupy approximately 7.3% of the sample.

For this chain, trimming is 3 bases at the V end and 0 bases at the J end, and the number of junction bases without a gene match is 8. CDR1 MNHEY and CDR2 SMNVEV were looked up in the germline V gene (reference sequence). The CDR3 spans 18 residues, from the cysteine through the phenylalanine. The DNA shown is the 54-base CDR3, in frame from base 1. Collaborating institutions collected whole blood in K2EDTA tubes following their own protocols. For TCRbeta analysis, collaborators shipped samples as frozen whole blood, isolated PBMCs, or DNA extracted from either of those sample types. Turning to this clone: Its antigen is not yet known. Base qualities are not recorded, but no much larger clone differs from it by a single base.

Sequencing was performed on peripheral blood. Recombination joined TRBV27 with TRBJ2-3; 11 middle bases align to TRBD2. The TCR sequence derives from a man in his thirties or forties in a cohort sampled during active COVID-19. Here is the DNA: TGTGCCAGCAGTTTTGGGCTAGCGGGAGGCCTCAGCACAGATACGCAGTATTTT. Protein translation: CASSFGLAGGLSTDTQYF.